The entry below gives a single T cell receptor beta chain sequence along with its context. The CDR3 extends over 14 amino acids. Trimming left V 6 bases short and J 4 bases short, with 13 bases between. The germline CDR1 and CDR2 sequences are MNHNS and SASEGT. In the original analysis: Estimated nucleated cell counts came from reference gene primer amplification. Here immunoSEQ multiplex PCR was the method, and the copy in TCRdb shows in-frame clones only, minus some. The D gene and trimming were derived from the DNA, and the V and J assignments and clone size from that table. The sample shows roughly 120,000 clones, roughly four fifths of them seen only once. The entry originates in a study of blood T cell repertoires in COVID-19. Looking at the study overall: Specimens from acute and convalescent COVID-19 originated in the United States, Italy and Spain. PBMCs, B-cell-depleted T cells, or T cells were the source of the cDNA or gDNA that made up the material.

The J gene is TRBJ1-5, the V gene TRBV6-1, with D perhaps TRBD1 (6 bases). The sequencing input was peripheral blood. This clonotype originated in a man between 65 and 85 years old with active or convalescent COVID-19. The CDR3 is CASSSLQGNQPQHF. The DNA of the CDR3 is TGTGCCAGCAGCTCACTCCAGGGGAATCAGCCCCAGCATTTT.